This T cell receptor (beta chain) was identified during a study of beta chain features in type 1 diabetes (dated by TCRdb to 2016 to 2019). A note on the overall study: Patients and healthy donors did not differ in mean age, gender distribution, total cell number or subset yield. A total of some 100,000,000 sorted cells were examined across all samples, and the number of cells per subset was strongly correlated with RNA yield. In the study, TCRB repertoires of sorted circulating CD4+ T cell subsets from recently diagnosed type 1 diabetes patients were compared with those of matched healthy donors. Regulatory and stem cell-like memory subsets were obtained from only 8 patients and roughly eight healthy donors, while naive and central memory subsets were obtained from all 30 or so donors.

Of note for this clone: No antigen is known for it. Base-call qualities are not available, and no considerably larger clone is one nucleotide away.

Points the paper makes about the study in general: At VDJ recombination sites, type 1 diabetes patients had fewer insertions and more deleted nucleotides, which implies abnormalities in thymic rearrangement. Because cDNA was sequenced instead of genomic DNA, highly expressing activated cells could be over-represented, though the groups showed no difference in activation or CD3 levels. HLA sub-analyses involved small numbers of individuals, so any influence of HLA type on TCRB rearrangement remained unresolved. The naive, central memory and regulatory TCRB repertoires appeared to resemble one another more closely among patients than among healthy donors. PCR might favor shorter templates, but patient and control samples were amplified and corrected together, so any skew would affect both groups equally. In all four CD4+ subsets, TCRB CDR3 length was moderately but significantly shorter in type 1 diabetes patients.

A single peripheral blood draw of roughly 0.11 L on average was collected from each donor into heparinised tubes. Using a panel that included CD45RO, CCR7, CD25, CD127, CD95 and CD27, naive, central memory, regulatory and stem cell-like memory CD4+ T cells were sorted on a BD FACSAria II. A purity above 98% was achieved for all sorted populations. PBMCs were isolated immediately by Lymphoprep density gradient centrifugation and stained directly without culture. So that batch effects would be minimized, each experiment stained and sorted samples in pairs, pairing one healthy donor with one patient. The entire isolated RNA was reverse transcribed using the High Capacity cDNA Reverse Transcription Kit, and thus expressed TCRB transcripts were sequenced. Naive, central memory and regulatory T cell samples underwent deep immunoSEQ sequencing, averaging roughly 3.3 million total reads per sample. Sorted cells were lysed in RLT buffer, and RNA was extracted using DNase-treated RNeasy Micro or Mini kits according to cell number. To prevent cross-contamination, every cell subset was processed on its own, while patient and healthy donor samples were processed together. The immunoSEQ multiplex PCR was used to amplify TCRB sequences from cDNA, yielding 87-bp fragments that span the CDR3 region. Sequencing of the amplicons was done on the Illumina HiSeq platform. The paper's processing steps were these. PCR bias was computationally corrected using synthetic template baselines, reads within Hamming distance 2 were collapsed, and singletons that could not be merged were discarded. By aligning reads against IMGT, V, D and J genes, CDR3 length, and insertions or deletions at six rearrangement sites were assigned. Within each subset, clonotype counts were normalized to sorted cell number, after which true diversity and Gini coefficients were computed with the tcR R package. The overlap coefficient, calculated on TCRB nucleotide sequences, was used to measure repertoire sharing. Out-of-frame TCRB sequences from naive cells were analyzed as a proxy for the pre-selection repertoire. Held by TCRdb, this immuneACCESS table contains in-frame sequences only and omits some clones. Under half of the omission traces to an unresolved V gene where checked; the cause of the rest is unknown. D and trimming were read from the DNA, whereas the V and J calls and clone size are those reported in that table. The sample contains some 330,000 clones, roughly 11% of them found a single time. Just over 0.015% of the sample goes to the ten largest clones.

Sequenced material: naive CD4+ T cells from blood. Sample cell subset or site, as interpreted from the label and publication: true naive CD4+ T cells. The TCR sequence derives from a woman aged 30 to 39 in good health.

The CDR3 region has the sequence CASSLLRYEKLFF. The DNA sequence is as follows: TGTGCCAGCAGTCTCTTGCGGTACGAAAAACTGTTTTTT. Recombination connected TRBV6-5 to TRBJ1-4, with the D gene not confidently named. The CDR3 runs 13 residues from the cysteine to the phenylalanine. The sequence is cut down to CDR3 DNA, 39 bases in frame from base 1. Looking up the germline V gene yields CDR1 MNHEY and CDR2 SVGAGI. V is pared back by 5 bases and J by 8 bases, with 12 bases lying between the germline termini.